The next 27 T cell receptor beta chains were all read from a single sample in a study of T cell changes during pregnancy in multiple sclerosis. This table comes from immunoSEQ multiplex PCR, and its TCRdb copy is limited to in-frame clones, with some not included. The table includes about 60,000 clones, around 96% detected once. Sample: CD8+ T cells from peripheral blood mononuclear cells, taken after pregnancy. The receptor set was obtained from a female donor with multiple sclerosis, enrolled in a pregnancy study.

Notes on this clone: One junction end does not reproduce the germline sequence, and a read error may be involved. The chain couples TRBV7-7 to TRBJ2-1; TRBD1 agrees at 12 bases. Germline CDR1 reads SSHAT; CDR2 reads FNYEAQ (reference sequence). This CDR3 comprises 15 residues. The CDR3 DNA sequence: TGTGCTAGCAGCATCGGGACAGGGGGCTGGAATGAGCAGTTCTTC. Protein sequence: CASSIGTGGWNEQFF.

The chain has TRBV6-5 and TRBJ2-2; tentative D call: TRBD2 (6 bases). The germline V gene has CDR1 MNHEY and CDR2 SVGAGI. This CDR3 spans 13 amino acids. Trimming pared 7 bases from V and 1 base from J, leaving 7 bases between. This CDR3 reads CASNGRNTGELFF. For the CDR3, the DNA is TGTGCCAGCAACGGGAGGAACACCGGGGAGCTGTTTTTT.

This chain joins TRBV7-8 and TRBJ1-1, with 8 bases fitting TRBD1. Germline loops: CDR1 SGHVS, CDR2 FQNEAQ. V dropped 3 bases and J dropped 6; count of bases not matched to a gene: 0. This CDR3 is built from 12 residues. CDR3 nucleotides: TGTGCCAGCAGCTTGACAGGGGCTGAAGCTTTCTTT. Translating gives CASSLTGAEAFF.

The V gene is TRBV29-1, the J gene TRBJ2-2, with a weak D call TRBD2 (5 bases). This CDR3 has 11 residues. Germline V gene data show CDR1 as SQVTM and CDR2 as ANQGSEA. With 5 bases removed from V and 6 bases from J, the gap between germline ends came to 7 bases. The CDR3 region has the DNA TGCAGCGTTATCGGGGCCGGGGAGCTGTTTTTT. It is translated as CSVIGAGELFF.

V is TRBV19 and J is TRBJ1-2, with TRBD1 matching over 8 bases. In germline, CDR1 is LNHDA, CDR2 SQIVND (reference sequence). The CDR3 length is 14 residues. Trimming at V came to 5 bases and at J to 6 bases, leaving 8 bases not matched to a gene. CDR3 sequence: CASSAGTGSDGYTF. Here the CDR3 DNA reads TGTGCCAGTAGTGCAGGGACAGGATCCGATGGCTACACCTTC.

CDR3 DNA: TGCGCCAGCAGCCCGGGACTAGCGGGTTCCTACAATGAGCAGTTCTTC. Translated, it gives CASSPGLAGSYNEQFF. V gene TRBV5-1 combines with J gene TRBJ2-1, with 12 bases aligning to TRBD2. Germline CDR1 and CDR2: SGHRS and YFSETQ. J gave up 1 base and V 4 bases, and 3 bases lay outside the gene matches. The CDR3 is made up of 16 amino acids.

This clone was detected once. This chain connects TRBV19 to TRBJ1-2; a possible D gene is TRBD1 (5 bases). Germline assignment: CDR1 LNHDA and CDR2 SQIVND (reference sequence). Trimming removed 3 bases at V and 6 bases at J, with 11 bases between. There are 13 residues in the CDR3. In nucleotides, the CDR3 is TGTGCCAGTAGTATTTGGGGCCTAGATGGCTACACCTTC. This translates into CASSIWGLDGYTF. Complete variable domain (other parts from reference TRBV19 and TRBJ1-2): DGGITQSPKYLFRKEGQNVTLSCEQNLNHDAMYWYRQDPGQGLRLIYYSQIVNDFQKGDIAEGYSVSREKKESFPLTVTSAQKNPTAFYLCASSIWGLDGYTFGSGTRLTVV.

J is TRBJ2-1 and V is TRBV27; 10 bases match TRBD2. In germline, CDR1 is MNHEY, CDR2 SMNVEV (reference sequence). The CDR3 consists of 15 residues. V trimming: 2 bases; J trimming: 6 bases; junction bases outside the gene matches: 4. CDR3 sequence reads: CASSLGAGGPNEQFF. In DNA, the CDR3 is TGTGCCAGCAGTTTAGGAGCGGGAGGGCCCAATGAGCAGTTCTTC.

This CDR3 reads CASSQDSGTGRYF. The CDR3 DNA reads TGTGCCAGCAGCCAAGATTCTGGTACAGGGAGGTACTTC. The chain recombines TRBV14 with TRBJ2-7, with D possibly TRBD1 on 6 matching bases. The CDR3 has 13 amino acids. Germline CDR1 and CDR2: SGHDN and FVKESK. Trimming cost V 0 bases and J 12 bases, with 15 bases left between them.

This chain links TRBV5-1 with TRBJ2-7; no reliable D call. This CDR3 spans 13 amino acids. CDR1 is SGHRS, CDR2 YFSETQ, per germline. Trimming removed 0 bases from V and 4 bases from J, with 8 bases in between. This chain's CDR3 is CASSLDLGYEQYF. As DNA, the CDR3 is TGCGCCAGCAGCTTGGACCTCGGTTACGAGCAGTACTTC.

The rearrangement links TRBV30 to TRBJ2-3; D is ambiguous. There are 13 residues in the CDR3. Germline V gives CDR1 GTSNPN, CDR2 SVGIG (reference sequence). V dropped 8 bases and J dropped 0 bases, with 12 bases sitting between them. The CDR3 sequence: CAKASDSTDTQYF. In DNA, the CDR3 is TGTGCCAAAGCCTCCGATAGCACAGATACGCAGTATTTT. The whole variable domain, remainder taken from reference TRBV30 and TRBJ2-3, is SQTIHQWPATLVQPVGSPLSLECTVEGTSNPNLYWYRQAAGRGLQLLFYSVGIGQISSEVPQNLSASRPQDRQFILSSKKLLLSDSGFYLCAKASDSTDTQYFGPGTRLTVL.

This clone is a singleton in its sample. The chain uses TRBV6-6 and TRBJ2-5, with a tentative D call TRBD1 (6 bases). Germline CDR1 MNHNY, CDR2 SVGAGI (reference sequence). The CDR3 has 14 residues. The V end lost 2 bases, the J end lost 2 bases, and 9 bases lay between the germline ends. CDR3 sequence: CASSYPGAQETQYF. DNA for the CDR3: TGTGCCAGCAGTTACCCAGGGGCTCAAGAGACCCAGTACTTC.

The V gene is TRBV6-5, the J gene TRBJ2-7; maybe TRBD1 (5 bases). This CDR3 region has 12 residues. Trimming removed 6 bases from V and 3 bases from J, with 9 bases in between. From germline, CDR1 is MNHEY and CDR2 SVGAGI. The CDR3 loop reads CASRSDSYEQYF. CDR3 sequence (DNA): TGTGCCAGCAGATCCGACAGCTACGAGCAGTACTTC.

The chain employs TRBV29-1 and TRBJ1-1; D is possibly TRBD1 (5 bases). Germline CDR1 SQVTM, CDR2 ANQGSEA. V was shortened by 4 bases and J by 8 bases, with 8 bases between the two germline ends. CDR3 length: 10 residues. CDR3 protein: CSVAQGEAFF. The CDR3 nucleotides are TGCAGCGTTGCGCAGGGAGAAGCTTTCTTT.

The chain recombines TRBV27 with TRBJ2-1, with a tentative D call TRBD2 (7 bases). CDR1 MNHEY and CDR2 SMNVEV come from the germline V gene (reference sequence). Trimming removed 3 bases at V and 4 bases at J, with 13 bases between. This CDR3 region has 15 residues. As DNA, the CDR3 is TGTGCCAGCAGTTTGGGAGGGGGAACATACAATGAGCAGTTCTTC. Protein: CASSLGGGTYNEQFF.

The chain uses TRBV27 and TRBJ2-2; no firm D call. V was cut by 5 bases and J by 6 bases, with 13 bases left in between. There are 14 residues in the CDR3. Germline V gives CDR1 MNHEY, CDR2 SMNVEV (reference sequence). The CDR3 sequence is CASSPPRVAGELFF. DNA for the CDR3: TGTGCCAGCAGTCCCCCCCGAGTGGCCGGGGAGCTGTTTTTT.

This chain joins TRBV19 and TRBJ2-7, with 13 positions matching TRBD2. In germline, CDR1 is LNHDA, CDR2 SQIVND (reference sequence). The CDR3 has 17 amino acids. J gave up 3 bases and V 6 bases, and 11 bases lay outside the gene matches. CDR3 nucleotides: TGTGCCAGTAGCCCGACTCTCGGGACTAGCGGGAACTACGAGCAGTACTTC. Its protein is CASSPTLGTSGNYEQYF.

This chain uses TRBV7-9 with TRBJ2-1; the match to TRBD1 covers 7 bases. CDR1 and CDR2 from the germline V gene are SEHNR and FQNEAQ (reference sequence). The CDR3 consists of 12 residues. Trimming took 2 bases from V and 9 from J; bases not matched to a gene: 1. The CDR3 reads CASSLSGGEQFF. Written as DNA, the CDR3 is TGTGCCAGCAGCTTATCAGGGGGTGAGCAGTTCTTC. The variable domain in full, with the rest retrieved from reference TRBV7-9 and TRBJ2-1, is DTGVSQNPRHKITKRGQNVTFRCDPISEHNRLYWYRQTLGQGPEFLTYFQNEAQLEKSRLLSDRFSAERPKGSFSTLEIQRTEQGDSAMYLCASSLSGGEQFFGPGTRLTVL.

A remark on this clone: One junction end does not reproduce the germline sequence, and a read error may be involved. The chain uses TRBV4-1 and TRBJ1-3; D ambiguous. CDR1 and CDR2 from the germline V gene are MGHRA and YSYEKL. This CDR3 spans 13 amino acids. CDR3: CASSQAGGSTIYF. DNA of the CDR3: TGCGCCAGCAGCCAAGCAGGTGGAAGCACCATATATTTT.

The chain uses TRBV5-4 and TRBJ2-3, with a possible D match to TRBD1 (6 bases). Germline V CDR1 and CDR2: SGHNT, YYREEE (reference sequence). The CDR3 consists of 14 residues. The V end lost 5 bases, the J end lost 3 bases, and 13 bases lay between the germline ends. Here the CDR3 reads CASRQDSNTDTQYF. The CDR3 nucleotides read TGTGCCAGCAGACAGGACAGTAATACAGATACGCAGTATTTT. Drawing the rest from reference TRBV5-4 and TRBJ2-3, the complete variable domain is ETGVTQSPTHLIKTRGQQVTLRCSSQSGHNTVSWYQQALGQGPQFIFQYYREEENGRGNFPPRFSGLQFPNYSSELNVNALELDDSALYLCASRQDSNTDTQYFGPGTRLTVL.

This chain uses TRBV27 with TRBJ2-1; TRBD2 matches 12 bases. The J segment lost 1 base and the V segment lost 2 bases, leaving 0 bases of the junction unmatched. Germline V gives CDR1 MNHEY, CDR2 SMNVEV (reference sequence). The CDR3 totals 16 residues. The CDR3 coding sequence is TGTGCCAGCAGTTTAGGGACTAGCGGGTCCTACAATGAGCAGTTCTTC. This encodes CASSLGTSGSYNEQFF.

The V and J genes are TRBV4-1 and TRBJ2-1; 10 bases map to TRBD2. Germline V gene sequence: CDR1 MGHRA, CDR2 YSYEKL. This CDR3 is 13 amino acids long. The trim removed 6 bases at V and 12 bases at J, leaving 8 bases unmatched. CDR3 in DNA: TGCGCCAGCAGGAAAGCGGGAGGGGGAACGCAGTTCTTC. Translated, it gives CASRKAGGGTQFF.

The chain couples TRBV5-1 to TRBJ1-2; the match to TRBD1 covers 9 bases. After removal of 4 bases from V and 2 bases from J, the junction contained 9 bases not matched to a gene. The CDR3 consists of 16 residues. Germline V gene lookup returns CDR1 SGHRS and CDR2 YFSETQ. The DNA of the CDR3 is TGCGCCAGCAGCCCCGGGGAACAGGGGGCGAACTATGGCTACACCTTC. Translation: CASSPGEQGANYGYTF.

This chain joins TRBV27 and TRBJ1-5; D ambiguous. CDR3 length: 13 amino acids. Deletions cut 4 bases from V and 1 base from J, with 5 bases between. Germline V CDR1 and CDR2: MNHEY, SMNVEV (reference sequence). The CDR3 DNA reads TGTGCCAGCAGTTGGAGCAGCAATCAGCCCCAGCATTTT. It yields the protein CASSWSSNQPQHF.

The chain carries TRBV30 and TRBJ2-4; 9 bases map to TRBD1. The V gene's germline CDR1 is GTSNPN and CDR2 SVGIG (reference sequence). V shed 8 bases, J shed 0 bases, and the junction held 17 bases outside the gene matches. The CDR3 consists of 18 residues. Here the CDR3 DNA reads TGTGCCGGGAAAACAGGGGGCCTCACTTCACTAGCCAAAAACATTCAGTACTTC. Translation gives CAGKTGGLTSLAKNIQYF.

The CDR3 coding sequence is TGTGCCAGCAGTTTACTAGCGGGAGGGTACACAGATACGCAGTATTTT. Translated, it gives CASSLLAGGYTDTQYF. This sequence joins TRBV27 and TRBJ2-3; TRBD2 matches 12 bases. The V and J ends lost 2 bases and 2 bases, in that order; junction bases with no gene match: 2. Per the germline V gene, CDR1 is MNHEY and CDR2 is SMNVEV (reference sequence). This CDR3 spans 16 amino acids.

This rearrangement joins TRBV7-2 to TRBJ1-2, with D unresolved. Germline V gives CDR1 SGHTA, CDR2 FQGNSA. Trimming stripped 1 base from V and 7 bases from J, with 13 bases between. The CDR3 is 14 residues long. CDR3 sequence (DNA): TGTGCCAGCAGCTTAGAGCCGGGGATTAGTGGCTACACCTTC. Amino acid sequence: CASSLEPGISGYTF. The full variable domain, in which reference TRBV7-2 and TRBJ1-2 provide the parts outside the CDR3, is GAGVSQSPSNKVTEKGKDVELRCDPISGHTALYWYRQSLGQGLEFLIYFQGNSAPDKSGLPSDRFSAERTGGSVSTLTIQRTQQEDSAVYLCASSLEPGISGYTFGSGTRLTVV.